This T cell receptor (beta chain) was profiled in a study of shared clonotypes between healthy human individuals. Study overall: Three plates were used per donor for CD4 naive, three for CD4 memory, two for CD8 naive and one for CD8 memory.

The CDR3 covers 13 residues. V was cut by 5 bases and J by 10 bases, with 17 bases left in between. Germline values: CDR1 SGHAT, CDR2 FQNNGV. Regarding the study as a whole: Relative to their counterparts shared across all four donors, non-shared clonotypes exhibited diminished generation probabilities.

Notes on this clone: Antigen unknown.

Clones were read by immunoSEQ multiplex PCR, and TCRdb kept only the in-frame ones, dropping some. The sample lists about 2.4 million clones; roughly 93% were seen once. Material for sequencing was naive CD4+ T cells from PBMCs. Sample subset: CD45RA+ positively selected. V is TRBV11-2 and J is TRBJ1-1; no clear D gene. The receptor was isolated from a man younger than 30 in good health. Some clones in this sample may be carry-over from other donors' samples. The CDR3 sequence: CASSPIRSAVAFF. CDR3 DNA sequence: TGTGCCAGCAGCCCAATACGGTCGGCCGTAGCTTTCTTT.